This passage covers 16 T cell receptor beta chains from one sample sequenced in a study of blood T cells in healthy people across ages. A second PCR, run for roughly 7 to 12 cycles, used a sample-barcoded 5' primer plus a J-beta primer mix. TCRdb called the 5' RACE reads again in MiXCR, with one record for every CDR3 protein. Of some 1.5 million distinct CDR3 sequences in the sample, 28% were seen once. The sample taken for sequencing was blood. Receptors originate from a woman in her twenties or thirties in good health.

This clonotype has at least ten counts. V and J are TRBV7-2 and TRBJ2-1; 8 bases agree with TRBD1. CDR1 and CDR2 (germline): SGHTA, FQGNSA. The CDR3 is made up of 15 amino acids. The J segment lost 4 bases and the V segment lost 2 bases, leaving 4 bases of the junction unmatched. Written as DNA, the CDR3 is TGTGCCAGCAGCTTACGACAGGGGCGATACAATGAGCAGTTCTTC. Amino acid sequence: CASSLRQGRYNEQFF.

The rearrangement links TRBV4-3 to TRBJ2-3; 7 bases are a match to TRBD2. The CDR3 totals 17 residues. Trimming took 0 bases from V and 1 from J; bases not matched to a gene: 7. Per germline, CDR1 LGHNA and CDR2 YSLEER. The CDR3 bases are TGCGCCAGCAGCCAAGAAGGGACGGGAGGAGGCACAGATACGCAGTATTTT. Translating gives CASSQEGTGGGTDTQYF.

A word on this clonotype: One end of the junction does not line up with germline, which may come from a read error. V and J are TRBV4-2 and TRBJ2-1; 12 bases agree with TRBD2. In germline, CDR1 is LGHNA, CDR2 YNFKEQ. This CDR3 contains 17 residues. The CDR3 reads CAGSQDLRTSGVNEQFF. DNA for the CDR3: TGTGCCGGCAGCCAAGATCTAAGGACTAGCGGGGTCAATGAGCAGTTCTTC.

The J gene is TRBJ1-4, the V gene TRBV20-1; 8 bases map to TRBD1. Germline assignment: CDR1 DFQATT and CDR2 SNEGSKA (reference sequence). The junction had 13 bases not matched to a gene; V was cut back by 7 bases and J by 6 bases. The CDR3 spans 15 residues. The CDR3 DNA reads TGCAGTGTCGATCGACAGGGGTATAGGGATGAAAAACTGTTTTTT. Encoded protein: CSVDRQGYRDEKLFF.

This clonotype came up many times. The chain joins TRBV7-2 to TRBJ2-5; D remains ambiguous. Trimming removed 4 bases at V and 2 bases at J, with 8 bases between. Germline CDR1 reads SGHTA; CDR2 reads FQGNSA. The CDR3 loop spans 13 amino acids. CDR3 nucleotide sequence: TGTGCCAGCAGCTCGCCACAGCAAGAGACCCAGTACTTC. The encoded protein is CASSSPQQETQYF.

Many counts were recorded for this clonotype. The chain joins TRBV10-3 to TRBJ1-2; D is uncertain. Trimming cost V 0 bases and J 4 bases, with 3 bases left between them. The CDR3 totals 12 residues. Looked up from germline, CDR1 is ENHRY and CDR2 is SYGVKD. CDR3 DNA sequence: TGTGCCATCAGTGAGTCGGCCTATGGCTACACCTTC. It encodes CAISESAYGYTF.

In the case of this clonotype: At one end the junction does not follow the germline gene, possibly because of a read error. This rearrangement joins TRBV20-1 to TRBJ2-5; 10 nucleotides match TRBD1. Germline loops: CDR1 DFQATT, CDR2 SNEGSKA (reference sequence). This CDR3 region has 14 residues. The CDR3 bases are TGCAGTGCTAGCCGGGACAGGGGCCAAGAGGCCCAGTACTTC. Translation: CSASRDRGQEAQYF.

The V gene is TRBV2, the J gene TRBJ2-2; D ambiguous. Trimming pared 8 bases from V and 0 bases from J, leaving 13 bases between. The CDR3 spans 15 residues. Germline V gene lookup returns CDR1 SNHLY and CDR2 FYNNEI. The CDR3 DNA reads TGTGCCAGCCGCCAAGAAAACGCGAACACCGGGGAGCTGTTTTTT. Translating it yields CASRQENANTGELFF.

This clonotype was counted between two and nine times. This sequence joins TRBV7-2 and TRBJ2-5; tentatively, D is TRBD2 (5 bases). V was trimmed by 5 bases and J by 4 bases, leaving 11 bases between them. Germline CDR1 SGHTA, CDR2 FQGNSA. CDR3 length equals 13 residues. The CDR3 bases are TGTGCCAGCAGCCCTCGGAGGTTAGAGACCCAGTACTTC. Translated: CASSPRRLETQYF.

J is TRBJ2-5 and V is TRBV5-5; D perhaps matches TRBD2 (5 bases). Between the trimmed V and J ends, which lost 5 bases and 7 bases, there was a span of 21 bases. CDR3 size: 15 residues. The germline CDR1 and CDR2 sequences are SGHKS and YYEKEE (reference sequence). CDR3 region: CASSSPPGYAATQYF. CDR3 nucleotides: TGTGCCAGCAGTTCCCCCCCGGGGTATGCTGCGACCCAGTACTTC.

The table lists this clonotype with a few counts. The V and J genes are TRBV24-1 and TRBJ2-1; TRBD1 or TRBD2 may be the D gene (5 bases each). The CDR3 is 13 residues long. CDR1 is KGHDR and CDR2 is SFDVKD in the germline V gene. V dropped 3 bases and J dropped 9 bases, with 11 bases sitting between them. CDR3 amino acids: CATSDGGSAEQFF. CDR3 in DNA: TGTGCCACCAGTGATGGGGGATCGGCTGAGCAGTTCTTC.

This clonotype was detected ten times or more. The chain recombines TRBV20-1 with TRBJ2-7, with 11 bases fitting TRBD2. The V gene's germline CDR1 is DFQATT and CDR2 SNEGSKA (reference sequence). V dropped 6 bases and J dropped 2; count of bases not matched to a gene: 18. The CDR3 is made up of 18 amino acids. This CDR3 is CSAVIAGGPKPLTYEQYF. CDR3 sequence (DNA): TGCAGTGCGGTAATAGCGGGAGGGCCGAAACCTTTGACCTACGAGCAGTACTTC.

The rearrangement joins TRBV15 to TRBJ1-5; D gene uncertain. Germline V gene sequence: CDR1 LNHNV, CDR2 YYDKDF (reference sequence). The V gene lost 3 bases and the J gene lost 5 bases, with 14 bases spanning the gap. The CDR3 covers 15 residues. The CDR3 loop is CATSSRSSVDQPQHF. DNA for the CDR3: TGTGCCACCAGCAGTAGAAGTTCGGTTGATCAGCCCCAGCATTTT.

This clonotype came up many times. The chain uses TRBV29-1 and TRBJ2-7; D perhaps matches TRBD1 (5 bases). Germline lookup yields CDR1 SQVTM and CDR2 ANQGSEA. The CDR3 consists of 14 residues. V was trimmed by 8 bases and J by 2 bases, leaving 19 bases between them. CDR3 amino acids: CSIYSDTSAYEQYF. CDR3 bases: TGCAGCATCTACTCGGACACCTCTGCCTACGAGCAGTACTTC.

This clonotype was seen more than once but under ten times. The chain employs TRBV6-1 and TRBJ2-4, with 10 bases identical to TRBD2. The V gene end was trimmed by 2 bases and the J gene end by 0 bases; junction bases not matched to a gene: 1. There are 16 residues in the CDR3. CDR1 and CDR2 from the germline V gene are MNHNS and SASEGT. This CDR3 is CASSEIAGGAKNIQYF. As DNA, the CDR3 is TGTGCCAGCAGTGAAATAGCGGGGGGAGCCAAAAACATTCAGTACTTC.

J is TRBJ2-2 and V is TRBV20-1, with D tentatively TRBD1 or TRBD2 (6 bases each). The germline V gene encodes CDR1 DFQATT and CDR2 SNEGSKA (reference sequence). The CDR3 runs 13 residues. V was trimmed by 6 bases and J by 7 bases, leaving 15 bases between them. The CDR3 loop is CSAGRGLYGELFF. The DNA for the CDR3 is TGCAGTGCCGGCCGGGGGCTCTACGGGGAGCTGTTTTTT.